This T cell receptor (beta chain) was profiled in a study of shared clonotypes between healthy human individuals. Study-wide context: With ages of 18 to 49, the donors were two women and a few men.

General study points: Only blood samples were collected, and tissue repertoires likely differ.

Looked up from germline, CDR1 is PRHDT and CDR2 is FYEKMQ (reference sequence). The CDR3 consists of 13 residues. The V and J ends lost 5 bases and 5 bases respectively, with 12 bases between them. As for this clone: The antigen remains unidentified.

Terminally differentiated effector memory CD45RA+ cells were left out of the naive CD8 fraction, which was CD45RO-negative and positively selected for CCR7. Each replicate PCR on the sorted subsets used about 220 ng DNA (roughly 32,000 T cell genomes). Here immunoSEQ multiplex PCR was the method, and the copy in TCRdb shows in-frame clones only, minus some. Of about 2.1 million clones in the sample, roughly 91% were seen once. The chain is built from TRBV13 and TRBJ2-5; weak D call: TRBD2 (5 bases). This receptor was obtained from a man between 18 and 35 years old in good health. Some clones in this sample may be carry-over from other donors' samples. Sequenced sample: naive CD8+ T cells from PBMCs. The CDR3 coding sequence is TGTGCCAGCAGCCCTCGGCAGCGGGAGACCCAGTACTTC. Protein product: CASSPRQRETQYF.